The 4 T cell receptor beta chains in this list originate from one sample, sequenced in a study of Ad26.COV2.S vaccination and SARS-CoV-2 variants. The repertoire was sequenced with immunoSEQ multiplex PCR; TCRdb's copy has only in-frame clones and lacks some. The sample has roughly 420,000 clones; approximately 87% are singletons. The treatment was: around 19 received Ad26.COV2.S at low or high dose, single or two shots; roughly 5 received placebo; per-sample allocation not given. Collection of the samples took place on day 63 after the first injection of vaccine or placebo. The sample was peripheral blood, taken in a trial of Ad26.COV2.S vaccine versus placebo. Every receptor here comes from a person aged 18-65 years who received the Ad26.COV2.S COVID-19 vaccine or a placebo.

The chain links TRBV25-1 to TRBJ2-1, with D hard to call. Germline values: CDR1 MGHDK, CDR2 SYGVNS. There are 14 residues in the CDR3. V dropped 4 bases and J dropped 8 bases, with 15 bases sitting between them. CDR3 protein: CASSVRRIPDEQFF. CDR3 DNA sequence: TGTGCCAGCAGTGTGAGGAGAATCCCGGATGAGCAGTTCTTC.

The rearrangement uses TRBV6-5 and TRBJ1-4, with no clear D. CDR3 length: 16 residues. V was cut by 0 bases and J by 2 bases, with 10 bases left in between. The V gene's germline CDR1 is MNHEY and CDR2 SVGAGI. CDR3 in amino acids: CASSYSGSVTNEKLFF. DNA of the CDR3: TGTGCCAGCAGTTACTCAGGTTCGGTCACTAATGAAAAACTGTTTTTT.

This clone was picked up a small number of times. The chain recombines TRBV7-9 with TRBJ2-7; no reliable D call. Germline V gene data show CDR1 as SEHNR and CDR2 as FQNEAQ (reference sequence). V shed 0 bases and J shed 3 bases, with 6 bases lying between them. This CDR3 has 13 residues. The CDR3 nucleotides read TGTGCCAGCAGCTTAGCCCCAGGCTACGAGCAGTACTTC. It yields the protein CASSLAPGYEQYF.

Turning to this clone: Other DNA sequences of this sample code for an identical CDR3. This rearrangement joins TRBV12-3 or TRBV12-4 to TRBJ1-5; D uncertain. The CDR3 spans 12 residues. V shed 3 bases and J shed 3 bases, with 3 bases lying between them. Here the CDR3 DNA reads TGTGCCAGCAGTTTCTCCAATCAGCCCCAGCATTTT. The encoded protein is CASSFSNQPQHF.